These T cell receptor beta chains were read from a single sample in a study of cytomegalovirus exposure and HLA in healthy donors. Sequencing used immunoSEQ multiplex PCR; TCRdb keeps in-frame clones, though not all of them. The sample includes about 32,000 clones, around 80% of them seen just once. The source material was PBMCs. Source of these receptors: a young woman in good health and CMV-seronegative. The CDR3 runs from the conserved cysteine through the conserved F or W. The D gene is left open where the match is weak. Clone size is stated in some rows and not others, as once, few, many or a class when expanded.

clone_size	v_call	j_call	d_call	cdr3_nt	cdr3_aa
NA	TRBV27	TRBJ1-5	NA	TGTGCCAGCAGTTTGAGCATCTATCAGCCCCAGCGTTTT	CASSLSIYQPQRF
NA	TRBV20-1	TRBJ2-5	NA	TGCAGTGCTCTCCAAGAGACCCAGTACTTC	CSALQETQYF
once	TRBV7-3	TRBJ2-2	TRBD2	TGTGCCAGCAGCTCCTCCACTAGCGGTAACACCGGGGAGCTGTTTTTT	CASSSSTSGNTGELFF
NA	TRBV5-1	TRBJ2-3	TRBD2	TGCGCCAGCAGCCCGGGACTAGCGCGGAGCACAGATACGCAGTATTTT	CASSPGLARSTDTQYF
NA	TRBV23-1	TRBJ2-3	NA	TGCGCCAGCGCTCGGACAGATACGCAGTATTTT	CASARTDTQYF
NA	TRBV7-8	TRBJ2-5	NA	TGTGCCAGCAGCTTAAAACGATTTGGAGAAGAGACCCAGTACTTC	CASSLKRFGEETQYF
NA	TRBV7-2	TRBJ2-7	NA	TGTGCCAGCAGCAGCGACCCCAGCTCCTACGAGCAGTACTTC	CASSSDPSSYEQYF
NA	TRBV19	TRBJ1-1	NA	TGTGCCAGTTCGACAGGGAACACTGAAGCTTTCTTT	CASSTGNTEAFF
NA	TRBV21-1	TRBJ2-7	NA	TGTGCCAGCAGCGAAGGGGGCAGCCCAGGGTTC	CASSEGGSPGF
NA	TRBV7-3	TRBJ2-1	NA	TGTGCCAGCAGCTTAGCGAGGAACAATGAGCAGTTCTTC	CASSLARNNEQFF
NA	TRBV19	TRBJ1-5	TRBD1	TGTGCCAGTAGTAAAAGGACAGGGGGGCTGTACCAGCCCCAGAATTTT	CASSKRTGGLYQPQNF
NA	TRBV28	TRBJ1-3	NA	TGTGCCAGCAGCCCCCGGGGTTCTGGAAACACCATATATTTT	CASSPRGSGNTIYF
NA	TRBV19	TRBJ2-1	TRBD1	TGTGCCAGTAGTATAGGGGGGACAGGGGGCTACAATGAGCAGTTCTTC	CASSIGGTGGYNEQFF
NA	TRBV7-9	TRBJ2-1	NA	TGTGCCAGCAGCTTAGATGCTAGCGACAATGAGCAGTTCTTC	CASSLDASDNEQFF
once	TRBV13	TRBJ1-2	NA	TGTGCCAGCAGCCAAGGGGCCGGGTATGGCTACACCTTC	CASSQGAGYGYTF
NA	TRBV21-1	TRBJ2-5	NA	TGTGCCAGCAGCCGTTCAGTTCGTGGGACTAGCGGGAGGACAGAAGAGACCCAGTACTTC	CASSRSVRGTSGRTEETQYF
NA	TRBV28	TRBJ2-1	TRBD1	TGTGCCAGCAGTTCCTTATCCGGGACAGGGTCGGATGAGCAGTTCTTC	CASSSLSGTGSDEQFF
once	TRBV7-3	TRBJ1-1	NA	TGTGCCAGCAGCTTAGGGGGGGAAACTGAAGCTTTCTTT	CASSLGGETEAFF
NA	TRBV7-2	TRBJ2-7	TRBD2	TGTGCCAGCAGCTTACTTAGACTAGCGGGGGTCGACGAGCAGTACTTC	CASSLLRLAGVDEQYF
NA	TRBV2	TRBJ2-1	TRBD2	TGTGCCAGCAGTGGGACTAGCGGATGTCCCCTGTTCTTC	CASSGTSGCPLFF
NA	TRBV19	TRBJ2-2	NA	TGTGCCAGTAGTTCGAGGACCGGGGAGCTGTTTTTT	CASSSRTGELFF
NA	TRBV5-1	TRBJ1-1	TRBD1	TGCGCCAGCAGCTCAGGGGGCCATAGGAACACTGAAGCTTTCTTT	CASSSGGHRNTEAFF
NA	TRBV7-9	TRBJ1-3	NA	TGTGCCAGCAGCTCTTCCTCTGGAAACACCATATATTTT	CASSSSSGNTIYF
once	TRBV15	TRBJ2-7	TRBD2	TGTGCCACCAGCAGGGACGGAGCGGGAATTTCCTACGAGCAGTACTTC	CATSRDGAGISYEQYF
NA	TRBV2	TRBJ1-1	NA	TGTGCCAGCACGGCTGACACTAACACTGAAGCTTTCTTT	CASTADTNTEAFF
NA	TRBV6-5	TRBJ2-1	TRBD2	TGTGCCACCCCTCCGGCGGGAGTTCGCAATGAGCAGTTCTTC	CATPPAGVRNEQFF
NA	TRBV7-2	TRBJ2-1	TRBD2	TGTGCCAGCAGCTTCGTACTAGCGGGAGACTATGAGCAGTTCTTC	CASSFVLAGDYEQFF
NA	TRBV6-6	TRBJ2-5	NA	TGTGCCAGCACCCCATGGGCCCGGGAGACCCAGTACTTC	CASTPWARETQYF
NA	TRBV4-2	TRBJ2-7	TRBD2	TGTGCCAGCAGCCATAGCGGGAGCACCTACGAGCAGTACTTC	CASSHSGSTYEQYF
NA	TRBV28	TRBJ1-1	NA	TGTGCCAGCAGTTTATTCGGGTCAGAGGCGAACACTGAAGCTTTCTTT	CASSLFGSEANTEAFF
NA	TRBV6-1	TRBJ1-2	TRBD1	TGTGCCAGCAACCGTCGGGGCCAGGGGGGCGGCTACACCTTC	CASNRRGQGGGYTF
NA	TRBV25-1	TRBJ2-7	TRBD2	TGTGCCAGCAGTGCTCCTCTCCGGGGGGGTGCCTACGAGCAGTACTTC	CASSAPLRGGAYEQYF
NA	TRBV5-1	TRBJ1-6	TRBD1	TGCGCCAGCAGCTTCGGGACAGATAATTCACCCCTCCACTTT	CASSFGTDNSPLHF
NA	TRBV4-3	TRBJ2-5	NA	TGCGCCAGCAGCCCCAGTACATCAGAGACCCAGTACTTC	CASSPSTSETQYF
NA	TRBV5-1	TRBJ2-1	TRBD2	TGCGCCAGCAGCTTCCAGCGGGAGCGGAATGAGCAGTTCTTC	CASSFQRERNEQFF